This T cell receptor beta chain was obtained from a study of shared clonotypes between healthy human individuals. Germline V lookup: CDR1 SGDLS, CDR2 YYNGEE. Trimming pared 1 base from V and 6 bases from J, leaving 23 bases between. The CDR3 sequence is 17 residues long. TCRdb's copy holds only in-frame clones and misses some; the assay was immunoSEQ multiplex PCR. Counted here are about a million clones, 70% to 80% occurring once; the ten biggest clones make up roughly 0.9%. Study conclusions and caveats: Some naive CD4 clonotypes, 5% to 5.5%, turned up in common across several donors.

A note on this clone: Its target is not known.

The sample comprised memory CD4+ T cells from PBMCs. The subset is: CD45RA-negative fraction. The chain couples TRBV9 to TRBJ2-7; a possible D gene is TRBD1 (7 bases). The sequence came from a man in his late teens or twenties in good health. Some clones in this sample may be carry-over from other donors' samples. Written as DNA, the CDR3 is TGTGCCAGCAGCGTAACTCCTCAGGGGGGCCAGACGTCCGAGCAGTACTTC. Protein product: CASSVTPQGGQTSEQYF.